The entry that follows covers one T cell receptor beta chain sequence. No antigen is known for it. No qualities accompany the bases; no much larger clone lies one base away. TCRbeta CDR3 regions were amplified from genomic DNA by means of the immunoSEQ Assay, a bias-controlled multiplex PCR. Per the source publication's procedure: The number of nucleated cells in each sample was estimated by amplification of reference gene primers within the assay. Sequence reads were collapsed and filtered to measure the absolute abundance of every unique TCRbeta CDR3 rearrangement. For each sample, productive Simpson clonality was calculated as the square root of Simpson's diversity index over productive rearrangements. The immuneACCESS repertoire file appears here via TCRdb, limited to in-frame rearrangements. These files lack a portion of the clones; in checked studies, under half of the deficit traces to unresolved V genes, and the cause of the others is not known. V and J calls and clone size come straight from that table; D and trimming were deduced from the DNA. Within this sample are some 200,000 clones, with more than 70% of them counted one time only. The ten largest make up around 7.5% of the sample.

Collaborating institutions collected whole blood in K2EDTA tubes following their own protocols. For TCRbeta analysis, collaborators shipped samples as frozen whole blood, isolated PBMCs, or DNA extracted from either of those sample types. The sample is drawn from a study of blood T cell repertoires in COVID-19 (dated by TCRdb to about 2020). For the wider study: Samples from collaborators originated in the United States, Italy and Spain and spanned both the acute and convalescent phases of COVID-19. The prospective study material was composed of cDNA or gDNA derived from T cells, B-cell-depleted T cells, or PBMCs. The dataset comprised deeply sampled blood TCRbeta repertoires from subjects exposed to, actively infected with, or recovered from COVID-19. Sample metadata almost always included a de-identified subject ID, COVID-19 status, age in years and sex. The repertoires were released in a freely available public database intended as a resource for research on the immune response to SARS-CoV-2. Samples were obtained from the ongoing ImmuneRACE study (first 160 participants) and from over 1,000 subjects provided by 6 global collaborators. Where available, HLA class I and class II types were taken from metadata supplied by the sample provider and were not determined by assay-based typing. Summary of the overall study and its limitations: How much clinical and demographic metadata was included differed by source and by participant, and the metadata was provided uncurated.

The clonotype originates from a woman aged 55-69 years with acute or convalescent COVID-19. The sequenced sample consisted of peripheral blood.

The sequenced DNA is TGCGCCAGCAGCACGGACAGTAATTCACCCCTCCACTTT. Translated, it gives CASSTDSNSPLHF. The receptor chain draws on TRBV5-1 and TRBJ1-6; tentative D gene TRBD1, with 6 bases matching. Trimming removed 4 bases from V and 6 bases from J, leaving 8 bases between the germline ends. According to the germline V gene, CDR1 reads SGHRS and CDR2 reads YFSETQ. Including the terminal cysteine and phenylalanine, the CDR3 comprises 13 residues. CDR3 DNA only is kept here, 39 bases in frame from base 1.